This T cell receptor (beta chain) was documented in a study of T-cell memory formation after mild COVID-19. TCRdb redid the calling of the 5' RACE reads with MiXCR, one entry per CDR3 protein. This table holds 360,000 or so distinct CDR3 sequences, approximately 29% found once. This clonotype was found a few times. Its antigen remains unknown. Study observations and caveats: CD4+ contracting clones lay mainly in CM and EM, CD8+ ones in EMRA.

The CDR3 totals 14 residues. Germline V gene data show CDR1 as SQVTM and CDR2 as ANQGSEA. V gave up 6 bases and J gave up 3 bases; unmatched junction bases: 8. What was sequenced was PBMCs or a T cell subset sorted from them (not recorded which). The clonotype originates from an adult woman who had mild COVID-19 (a few samples of this study predate the infection). Cell type and time point are not known. The chain uses TRBV29-1 and TRBJ2-3; 8 bases match TRBD1. The CDR3 DNA sequence: TGCAGCGTCTATGGACAGGGATCGACAGATACGCAGTATTTT. Amino acids: CSVYGQGSTDTQYF.